This TCR beta chain is from a study of Graves' ophthalmopathy and Graves' hyperthyroidism. For the study at large: Peripheral blood was gathered at first diagnosis, ahead of any treatment whatsoever.

Germline V gene data show CDR1 as DFQATT and CDR2 as SNEGSKA (reference sequence). The CDR3 spans 14 residues. V was clipped by 5 bases and J by 2 bases, with 12 bases between them. The sequenced template was RNA, covering the TCR beta CDR3 region. Second-round multiplex PCR came after first-round RT-PCR with HTBI primers. Each CDR3 protein is one row after TCRdb ran MiXCR on the multiplex PCR reads. The table records approximately 700,000 distinct CDR3 sequences, about two fifths of them present only once. This clonotype was seen once. PBMCs originated in less than 11 ml of fresh peripheral blood. This receptor was identified in an adult man with Graves' ophthalmopathy. V usage is TRBV20-1 and J usage is TRBJ1-4; the D is unclear. Sequencing was carried out using peripheral blood. The CDR3 loop reads CSALGVGTNEKLFF. CDR3 bases: TGCAGTGCTCTTGGGGTGGGTACTAATGAAAAACTGTTTTTT.